These 17 T cell receptor beta chains originate from one sample sequenced in a study of T-cell memory formation after mild COVID-19. TCRdb fed the 5' RACE reads into MiXCR, producing one record per CDR3 protein. This table holds approximately 200,000 distinct CDR3 sequences, 15% to 20% found once. The sequenced sample consisted of PBMCs or a T cell subset sorted from them (not recorded which). These receptors all stem from an adult woman who had mild COVID-19 (a few samples of this study predate the infection). Cell type and time point are not known.

This clonotype has more than one count but fewer than ten. The V gene is TRBV6-2 or TRBV6-3, the J gene TRBJ2-1, with 9 positions matching TRBD2. This CDR3 has 16 residues. Per the germline V gene, CDR1 is MNHEY and CDR2 is SVGEGT. V trimming: 2 bases; J trimming: 7 bases; junction bases outside the gene matches: 9. CDR3 protein: CASSYGLAGAGNEQFF. Written as DNA, the CDR3 is TGTGCCAGCAGTTACGGCTTAGCGGGAGCAGGGAATGAGCAGTTCTTC.

The chain couples TRBV6-2 or TRBV6-3 to TRBJ2-1; the match to TRBD2 covers 9 bases. This CDR3 is 16 amino acids long. Trimming took 2 bases from V and 5 from J; bases not matched to a gene: 7. Germline V gene lookup returns CDR1 MNHEY and CDR2 SVGEGT. This CDR3 reads CASSYISGGTNNEQFF. Here the CDR3 DNA reads TGTGCCAGCAGTTACATTAGCGGGGGAACAAACAATGAGCAGTTCTTC.

There are a few counts of this clonotype. CDR3 in amino acids: CASSLASGSADTQYF. CDR3 bases: TGTGCCAGCAGCTTAGCTAGCGGGAGTGCAGATACGCAGTATTTT. The chain carries TRBV7-2 and TRBJ2-3; 9 bases match TRBD2. V was pared by 0 bases and J by 4 bases, with 2 bases of the junction left unmatched. The CDR3 consists of 15 residues. The germline gives CDR1 SGHTA, CDR2 FQGNSA.

This rearrangement joins TRBV4-2 to TRBJ2-1; TRBD2 might be the D (6 bases). V was trimmed by 5 bases and J by 2 bases, leaving 7 bases between them. Germline V lookup: CDR1 LGHNA, CDR2 YNFKEQ. CDR3 length: 13 residues. The CDR3 spells CASSGRTYNEQFF. Written as DNA, the CDR3 is TGTGCCAGCAGCGGGAGGACCTACAATGAGCAGTTCTTC.

J is TRBJ2-7 and V is TRBV6-6, with a possible D match to TRBD1 (5 bases). The V gene's germline CDR1 is MNHNY and CDR2 SVGAGI (reference sequence). Trimming took off 7 bases at V and 4 bases at J, with 14 bases between the two ends. CDR3 length: 13 amino acids. The CDR3, as DNA: TGTGCCAGCAAGGAGAGACAGTCATACGAGCAGTACTTC. Protein: CASKERQSYEQYF.

There are a few counts of this clonotype. The chain links TRBV4-3 to TRBJ2-1; 8 nucleotides match TRBD2. CDR1 and CDR2 (germline): LGHNA, YSLEER. The CDR3 sequence is 17 residues long. With 0 bases clipped from V and 4 bases from J, the junction kept 8 bases outside the gene matches. DNA for the CDR3: TGCGCCAGCAGCCAAGATCAGGGACTAGATAAATACAATGAGCAGTTCTTC. It codes for CASSQDQGLDKYNEQFF.

This clonotype was seen only a few times. The rearrangement joins TRBV20-1 to TRBJ1-4; 7 bases map to TRBD1. This CDR3 has 13 residues. The trim removed 6 bases at V and 8 bases at J, leaving 9 bases unmatched. Germline loops: CDR1 DFQATT, CDR2 SNEGSKA (reference sequence). The CDR3 loop reads CSAPGTDYEKLFF. As DNA, the CDR3 is TGCAGTGCACCGGGGACAGATTACGAAAAACTGTTTTTT.

The J gene is TRBJ1-2, the V gene TRBV5-1; no clear D gene. Germline values: CDR1 SGHRS, CDR2 YFSETQ. The ends were cut back, 4 bases at V and 1 base at J, with 14 bases in the middle. This CDR3 comprises 15 residues. The CDR3 DNA sequence: TGCGCCAGCAGCCCCTTGAGGACTGTTAACTATGGCTACACCTTC. Protein sequence: CASSPLRTVNYGYTF. Complete variable domain (other parts from reference TRBV5-1 and TRBJ1-2): KAGVTQTPRYLIKTRGQQVTLSCSPISGHRSVSWYQQTPGQGLQFLFEYFSETQRNKGNFPGRFSGRQFSNSRSEMNVSTLELGDSALYLCASSPLRTVNYGYTFGSGTRLTVV.

The rearrangement links TRBV20-1 to TRBJ2-1; no firm D call. V was shortened by 0 bases and J by 7 bases, with 7 bases between the two germline ends. The CDR3 runs to 12 residues. The germline gives CDR1 DFQATT, CDR2 SNEGSKA (reference sequence). CDR3 in amino acids: CSAREGTNEQFF. The CDR3 bases are TGCAGTGCTAGAGAGGGAACGAATGAGCAGTTCTTC.

The rearrangement uses TRBV5-1 and TRBJ2-3; D is unclear. V dropped 0 bases and J dropped 1 base, with 9 bases sitting between them. The CDR3 is made up of 15 amino acids. The germline CDR1 and CDR2 sequences are SGHRS and YFSETQ. The CDR3 sequence: CASSLDGARTDTQYF. CDR3 sequence (DNA): TGCGCCAGCAGCTTGGATGGCGCGCGCACAGATACGCAGTATTTT.

This chain joins TRBV7-3 and TRBJ1-1; TRBD1 might be the D (5 bases). CDR3 length: 15 amino acids. V lost 3 bases to trimming and J lost 3 bases, with 14 bases between them. The germline V gene has CDR1 SGHTA and CDR2 FQGTGA. This CDR3 is CASSLARGGDTEAFF. CDR3 coding DNA: TGTGCCAGCAGCTTGGCCCGGGGGGGAGACACTGAAGCTTTCTTT.

This clonotype came up a few times. This rearrangement joins TRBV12-3 or TRBV12-4 to TRBJ2-3, with TRBD2 identical over 7 bases. The V and J ends lost 6 bases and 6 bases, in that order; junction bases with no gene match: 12. The CDR3 is 15 residues long. The CDR3 spells CASRESSGERDTQYF. CDR3 nucleotides: TGTGCCAGCAGAGAGTCTAGCGGAGAGCGGGATACGCAGTATTTT.

The rearrangement joins TRBV4-2 to TRBJ2-7; perhaps TRBD2 as D (5 bases). The V gene's germline CDR1 is LGHNA and CDR2 YNFKEQ. V lost 2 bases and J 4 bases, leaving 15 bases between the germline ends. CDR3 length: 15 residues. The CDR3 sequence: CASSQSRVASYEQYF. The CDR3 DNA reads as TGTGCCAGCAGCCAAAGTAGGGTAGCGTCTTACGAGCAGTACTTC.

There are many counts of this clonotype. The chain carries TRBV5-1 and TRBJ2-2; perhaps TRBD2 as D (7 bases). The length of the CDR3 is 16 residues. V was pared by 0 bases and J by 5 bases, with 14 bases between. The germline CDR1 and CDR2 sequences are SGHRS and YFSETQ. Here the CDR3 DNA reads TGCGCCAGCAGCTTGGTTGCGGGGGCGCCGACCGGGGAGCTGTTTTTT. Its protein is CASSLVAGAPTGELFF.

This clonotype has more than one count but fewer than ten. The J gene is TRBJ2-2, the V gene TRBV7-3; D gene uncertain. The CDR3 totals 14 residues. V lost 1 base, J lost 6 bases, and 9 bases lay in between. Germline-derived CDR1 and CDR2 are SGHTA and FQGTGA. The CDR3 DNA sequence: TGTGCCAGCAGCTTAATGCCTACCCCCGGGGAGCTGTTTTTT. Translating it yields CASSLMPTPGELFF.

The V call is TRBV29-1, the J call TRBJ2-2, with TRBD2 matching over 7 bases. The CDR3 loop spans 14 amino acids. Germline V lookup: CDR1 SQVTM, CDR2 ANQGSEA. V was clipped by 4 bases and J by 5 bases; unmatched bases: 7. For the CDR3, the DNA is TGCAGCGTTGGGGGAGGGAGAACAACCGGGGAGCTGTTTTTT. Its translation: CSVGGGRTTGELFF.

The V call is TRBV6-5, the J call TRBJ2-1; D is tentatively TRBD1 or TRBD2 (7 bases each). This CDR3 comprises 16 residues. Germline V gene sequence: CDR1 MNHEY, CDR2 SVGAGI. The ends were cut back, 6 bases at V and 0 bases at J, with 15 bases in the middle. This chain's CDR3 is CASSVSGGGSYNEQFF. The CDR3 nucleotides are TGTGCCAGCAGCGTATCAGGGGGGGGCTCCTACAATGAGCAGTTCTTC.